The T cell receptor beta chain described here comes from a study of T cells in Graves' hyperthyroidism and ophthalmopathy (dated by TCRdb to between 2017 and 2020). In the study overall: Peripheral blood samples were taken at the time of initial diagnosis, prior to any treatment. To identify distinguishing TCR V-J signatures, a discovery cohort of 100 patients was used, comprising some 45 with Graves' ophthalmopathy and roughly 60 with stable Graves' hyperthyroidism. The study also compared thyroid tissue and blood T-cell repertoires from more than five Graves' hyperthyroidism patients. The 95 to 100 discovery patients were randomly split 7:3 into training and test sets. The paper reports TCR Vbeta CDR3 sequencing of approximately 140 peripheral blood samples: over 40 ophthalmopathy, fewer than 80 hyperthyroidism and around 17 progressor patients. Once sampling was done, hyperthyroidism patients were given methimazole at a starting dose of 30 mg daily, whereas ophthalmopathy patients were given high-dose intravenous methylprednisolone. Whether ophthalmopathy could be predicted prospectively was tested in an independent validation cohort made up of 18 to 20 hyperthyroidism patients plus 17 patients who later progressed to ophthalmopathy.

Stable Graves' hyperthyroidism was defined as no progression to ophthalmopathy during 18 months of follow-up. Hyperthyroidism patients were newly diagnosed, with disease duration under 2 months, and aged 18 to 65 years. The study excluded patients with uncontrolled infections, other autoimmune diseases, pregnancy or lactation. Diagnoses were based on clinical symptoms, serum thyroxine and TRAb, thyroid ultrasound and orbital computed tomography. PBMCs were isolated from around 10 ml of fresh peripheral blood by Ficoll-Paque density gradient centrifugation. Total RNA was extracted using Trizol reagent, and RNA quality was assessed on an Agilent 2100 Bioanalyzer. This clonotype was detected only once. Its antigen specificity is not known. Since no conserved phenylalanine or tryptophan closes the CDR3, a read error is the likely cause. The limits of the CDR3 on the DNA are not certain, so only TCRdb's listed CDR3 is given.

Amplification of TCR beta CDR3 regions was carried out from RNA transcripts. For the first round of RT-PCR on the TCR CDR3, the HTBI primer set was used together with the Qiagen OneStep RT-PCR kit. Libraries were constructed in a second round of multiplex PCR, after which size selection and purification were performed. Paired-end sequencing of the libraries was performed with 100 bp reads on an Illumina HiSeq2000. As for the original processing: SOAPnuke was used to process the raw data, with reads discarded if the reads contained adapters or uncalled bases, had a mean Phred below 15, or lacked an exact constant-primer or identifier match. High-quality paired reads were merged using COPE v1.2.5, and each unique nucleotide sequence was defined as a clonotype. MiTCR v1.1 was used to align the clonotypes against IMGT TRBV, TRBD and TRBJ reference segments. Only V-J combinations with frequency above 0.0001, covering 99.2% of repertoires, were analysed. A TCS score was defined as the ratio of F50 (clonal expansion) to E x V (chaos), with BLOSUM62-based TCRdist applied between CDR3 peptides within each V-J. Welch's t-statistics and random forest reduced fewer than 550 V-J features to roughly 13, which were used in a naive Bayes classifier (R e1071). The raw public data were reprocessed by TCRdb itself: fastp quality trimming at Q25, MiXCR clonotype calling, in-frame beta chains only. Every CDR3 protein is listed once, alongside the most common genes and DNA of its rows. The V and J calls come from TCRdb's annotation, not from the publication. The sample table holds about 96,000 distinct CDR3 sequences, of which under 65% were seen once. Of the sample, around 30% falls within the top ten clones.

The CDR3 length equals 14 residues, ends included. The germline V gene specifies ENHRY as CDR1 and SYGVKD as CDR2. The full study reports these points: In validation, progression to ophthalmopathy was predicted by the model with 70.59% sensitivity and under 85% specificity, a median of approximately 6.5 months before onset. No statistical method was used to set the sample size in advance, and investigators knew the group allocation. A model built on a 13 V-J signature distinguished ophthalmopathy from stable hyperthyroidism, reaching 85% to 90% sensitivity and about 81% specificity in cross-validation and 80%/75% in testing. Most expanded thyroid clonotypes (frequency above 0.001) were also detected in blood, suggesting blood repertoires may reflect thyroid immune responses.

Sequenced sample: blood. The V and J genes are TRBV10-3 and TRBJ2-2. The source of this sequence is a middle-aged woman with Graves' hyperthyroidism. The encoded CDR3 is CAIRVEANTGELLA.